The clone carrying this T cell receptor beta chain was counted ten times or more. What it binds is not known. TCRdb used MiXCR to reprocess the reads, holding one entry per CDR3 protein. This table holds about 830,000 distinct CDR3 sequences, around a third found once. This sample stems from a study of T cell repertoires in cytomegalovirus infection. Germline V gives CDR1 SGHAT, CDR2 FQNNGV. J lost 4 bases, V lost 1 base, and 6 bases had no gene match. The CDR3 sequence is 17 residues long. This material consisted of cultured CD8+ T cells from PBMCs, taken from culture after CMV antigen stimulation. The sequence derives from a human donor in good health (CMV status not recorded). Some clones in this sample may be carry-over from other donors' samples. V usage is TRBV11-2 and J usage is TRBJ2-6; TRBD1 matches at 8 bases. As DNA, the CDR3 is TGTGCCAGCAGCTTAGCGAGACAGGGGACCGGGGCCAACGTCCTGACTTTC. Protein: CASSLARQGTGANVLTF. Using reference TRBV11-2 and TRBJ2-6 for the parts outside the CDR3, the full variable domain is EAGVAQSPRYKIIEKRQSVAFWCNPISGHATLYWYQQILGQGPKLLIQFQNNGVVDDSQLPKDRFSAERLKGVDSTLKIQPAKLEDSAVYLCASSLARQGTGANVLTFGAGSRLTVL.